This TCR beta chain originates from a study of blood T cell repertoires in COVID-19. Study information: Italy, Spain and the United States were the sources of the convalescent and acute COVID-19 samples. PBMCs, B-cell-depleted T cells, or T cells were the source of the cDNA or gDNA that made up the material.

Self-reported history from a screening survey and questionnaire set each donor's cohort. Libraries were prepared by immunoSEQ multiplex PCR; TCRdb keeps only in-frame clonotypes and omits some of them. The sample comprises approximately 400,000 clones, just over 90% of which are singletons, and around 0.86% rests with the top ten. This clone appeared a single time. The sample consisted of PBMCs or T cells enriched from blood (not recorded which). The source is a woman aged 40 to 50 who had been exposed to COVID-19.

The CDR3 is CASRLTDEDTEAFF. CDR3 coding DNA: TGCGCCAGCAGATTAACCGATGAGGACACTGAAGCTTTCTTT. The chain joins TRBV23-1 to TRBJ1-1; no clear D gene. TRBV23-1 counts as an open reading frame of uncertain function. Trimming left V 6 bases short and J 3 bases short, with 14 bases between. CDR3 length equals 14 residues.